Following are 6 T cell receptor beta chains from one sample sequenced in a study of shared clonotypes between healthy human individuals. Only in-frame clones appear in the TCRdb table, and some are missing; sequencing was by immunoSEQ multiplex PCR. This sample has roughly 1 million clones, with 78% found just once. The sample was memory CD4+ T cells from PBMCs. Subset described: CD45RA-negative fraction. All receptors come from a man between 18 and 29 years old in good health. Some clones in this sample may be carry-over from other donors' samples.

On this clone: This may stem from a read error, because a much larger clone lies one nucleotide away. The chain couples TRBV6-5 to TRBJ2-1; tentative D call: TRBD1 (5 bases). This CDR3 region has 14 residues. In germline, CDR1 is MNHEY, CDR2 SVGAGI. In nucleotides, the CDR3 is TGTGCCAGCAGTTACGTCCTAGGGGTCAATAAGCAGTTCTTC. Its protein is CASSYVLGVNKQFF.

V usage is TRBV18 and J usage is TRBJ2-5; no clear D gene. V lost 6 bases, J lost 3 bases, and 8 bases lay in between. CDR3 size: 12 residues. Germline CDR1 KGHSH, CDR2 LQKENI. The CDR3 loop reads CASSAREETQYF. The DNA for the CDR3 is TGTGCCAGCTCTGCTAGGGAAGAGACCCAGTACTTC.

The V gene is TRBV7-9, the J gene TRBJ2-2; 7 bases fit TRBD1. CDR3 length: 14 residues. Unmatched junction bases numbered 5, after V lost 3 bases and J lost 7 bases. CDR1 is SEHNR and CDR2 is FQNEAQ in the germline V gene (reference sequence). Written as DNA, the CDR3 is TGTGCCAGCAGCTTGACAGGGATGGGCGGGGAGCTGTTTTTT. Protein: CASSLTGMGGELFF.

At least ten counts were recorded for this clone. The chain couples TRBV19 to TRBJ2-7; D call uncertain. The CDR3 extends over 13 amino acids. From germline, CDR1 is LNHDA and CDR2 SQIVND (reference sequence). Deletions cut 3 bases from V and 5 bases from J, with 11 bases between. CDR3 bases: TGTGCCAGTAGTATCAACCTCCAGAACGAGCAGTACTTC. It is translated as CASSINLQNEQYF.

This clone was detected only a few times. Distinct nucleotide sequences in the sample also encode this CDR3. V usage is TRBV27 and J usage is TRBJ1-5; D unresolved. V lost 6 bases, J lost 2 bases, and 5 bases lay in between. The V gene's germline CDR1 is MNHEY and CDR2 SMNVEV (reference sequence). There are 12 residues in the CDR3. CDR3 in amino acids: CASRQGNQPQHF. The CDR3 DNA is TGTGCCAGCAGACAAGGCAATCAGCCCCAGCATTTT.

The chain couples TRBV9 to TRBJ1-2; no clear D. Trimming shortened V by 2 bases and J by 1 base, and 6 bases separated the two germline ends. The CDR3 is 13 amino acids. Germline CDR1 and CDR2: SGDLS and YYNGEE. The CDR3 loop reads CASSVSVNYGYTF. The CDR3 region has the DNA TGTGCCAGCAGCGTGTCAGTTAACTATGGCTACACCTTC.